This T cell receptor beta chain emerged from a study of sequential checkpoint blockade in melanoma. Study overall: Patients were randomized 1:1 to nivolumab-then-ipilimumab or ipilimumab-then-nivolumab first-line. Each arm's sequence ended with maintenance nivolumab.

Noted treatment: randomized to nivolumab then ipilimumab (arm A) or the reverse (arm B). Live CD3+CD8+ CD19− CD56− cells were sorted from PBMCs. The V end was cut by 7 bases, the J end by 7 bases, with 14 bases between. There are 13 residues in the CDR3. Germline CDR1 reads SEHNR; CDR2 reads FQNEAQ (reference sequence). Sequenced by immunoSEQ multiplex PCR; TCRdb stores in-frame clones only, minus some. The sample has more than 25,000 clones; about 89% are singletons. This TCR derives from a human donor with melanoma. The V and J genes are TRBV7-9 and TRBJ2-1; D not certain. Source: CD8+ T cells sorted from blood (inferred from file names), taken from a patient given nivolumab and ipilimumab in sequence. The CDR3 here is CASTAQLRNEQFF. CDR3 bases: TGTGCCAGCACGGCCCAGCTGCGGAATGAGCAGTTCTTC. The entire variable domain, with the rest obtained from reference TRBV7-9 and TRBJ2-1, is as follows: DTGVSQNPRHKITKRGQNVTFRCDPISEHNRLYWYRQTLGQGPEFLTYFQNEAQLEKSRLLSDRFSAERPKGSFSTLEIQRTEQGDSAMYLCASTAQLRNEQFFGPGTRLTVL.